This T cell receptor (beta chain) is from a study of CD8 T cells in Susac syndrome. cDNA came from approximately 0.5 to 1 ug RNA primed by random hexamers. Via MiXCR, TCRdb re-called the immunoSEQ multiplex PCR reads, giving one row per CDR3 protein. The sample lists about 130,000 distinct CDR3 sequences, 85% to 95% occurring once. Sequenced material: CD8+ T cells from PBMCs. The clonotype originates from a human donor with multiple sclerosis.

The CDR3 protein is CATLDRDSGNTIYF. The CDR3 DNA sequence: TGTGCCACCCTGGACCGGGACTCTGGAAACACCATATATTTT. The chain is built from TRBV15 and TRBJ1-3; D call uncertain. V lost 8 bases and J 0 bases, leaving 11 bases between the germline ends. The germline CDR1 and CDR2 sequences are LNHNV and YYDKDF (reference sequence). CDR3 length: 14 amino acids.